These T cell receptor beta chains were read from a single sample in a study of metastatic and nonmetastatic thyroid tumors. Using MiXCR, TCRdb re-called clones from the PCR reads. The data show more than 15,000 clones, roughly 24% seen once. Input material: tumor tissue. These receptors came from a female donor with papillary thyroid cancer or a benign thyroid nodule (not recorded which). Some clones in this sample may be carry-over from other donors' samples. Each CDR3 is given with its conserved first and last residue. Each record gives: clone size, V gene, D gene, CDR3 protein. D genes are given only for firm matches. Some rows have no size entry. The others give once, few or many, or a class for an expanded clone.

>.|TRBV5-1|TRBD1
CASSLLSPGQVPYEQYF
>medium-sized|TRBV12-3/TRBV12-4|TRBD1
CASSPGQGNTGELFF
>many|TRBV10-3|.
CAISDSSRGYNEQFF
>many|TRBV19|.
CASSQTPSGFSNEQFF
>few|TRBV2|.
CASSEDVTNYEQYF
>.|TRBV5-1|.
CASSLLAGVGSGANVLTF
>many|TRBV29-1|.
CSVEGSASGSQHF
>many|TRBV9|.
CASSVNGSGHYEQYF
>.|TRBV6-1|.
CASSEGGRGLSYEQYF
>many|TRBV12-3/TRBV12-4|.
CASSSTGLNTEAFF
>.|TRBV6-1|TRBD2
CASSEYITSGGSYEQYF
>.|TRBV11-2|.
CASSFFLLGIDTQYF
>many|TRBV2|.
CASSRFQGTGKNIQYF
>.|TRBV9|TRBD1
CASSPGSGTGDYEQYF
>.|TRBV20-1|TRBD2
CSASMGGEGNEQFF
>few|TRBV6-9|.
CASILGVNTEASF
>few|TRBV19|.
CASSIPGLRIDEQFF
>many|TRBV18|.
CASSPGQHSPLHF
>many|TRBV24-1|.
CATSDDLFGSNQPQHF
>many|TRBV20-1|.
CSAEDYDRTDTQYF
>many|TRBV6-1|.
CASSEEGVRYGYTF
>many|TRBV20-1|TRBD2
CTPRGTTPYEQFF
>many|TRBV27|TRBD1
CASSSIPFDRAGAPLHF
>.|TRBV7-4|TRBD2
CASSLTNPSGCHDQYF
>few|TRBV15|.
CATSRGGTSAEAFF
>.|TRBV7-2|.
CASIPRGRPYEQYF
>medium-sized|TRBV6-1|.
CASSERLGGGDEQYF
>.|TRBV7-8|TRBD1
CASSLGGQESYEQYF
>few|TRBV6-1|TRBD2
CASSPGRGVYEQYF
>.|TRBV20-1|.
CSAPGVRSYINQPQHF
>.|TRBV30|TRBD1
CARPGQGGGSSQYF
>.|TRBV7-9|.
CASRTSGTSGYTF
>few|TRBV6-6|.
CASSYYSGGTYNSPLHF
>medium-sized|TRBV19|.
CASSWGQNTEAFF
>many|TRBV18|.
CASSPLSTPDTQYF
>few|TRBV6-5|TRBD1
CASSSDRPGYGYTF
>many|TRBV6-1|TRBD1
CASSATGYGYTF
>once|TRBV15|TRBD2
CATSRDSGGRGPTYEQYF
>once|TRBV20-1|TRBD2
CSARDVDRTSYNEQFF
>many|TRBV7-8|.
CASEQAGEQYF
>few|TRBV6-1|TRBD2
CASSESIGTSWARTYF
>many|TRBV4-2|.
CASSQITGAFGNTIYF
>many|TRBV6-4|.
CASSRLFPGPIVDTNTGELFF
>many|TRBV25-1|.
CASSEYQTYNEQFF
>once|TRBV5-1|TRBD2
CASSRTSGRANEQFF
>.|TRBV5-1|.
CASSFRTDLLGYGYTF
>.|TRBV10-2|.
CASSESDSNQPQHF
>.|TRBV6-1|TRBD1
CASRRTYRGAGNTIYF
>many|TRBV7-6|.
CASSGLGQKIPGELFF
>medium-sized|TRBV6-1|TRBD1
CASSPGQGLDEQYF
>few|TRBV19|.
CASSMWGASYGYTF